This is a list of T cell receptor beta chains from one sample in a study of hypomethylating agent response in myelodysplastic syndrome. Sequencing was performed with immunoSEQ multiplex PCR; in TCRdb, only in-frame clones are kept and a portion is missing. The sample includes 950 to 1,500 clones, roughly 80% of them seen just once. This material consisted of bone marrow, taken before or after starting hypomethylating agent treatment for myelodysplastic syndrome (not recorded which). The receptors shown here come from a human donor with myelodysplastic syndrome. The CDR3 runs from the conserved cysteine through the conserved F or W. D genes are given only for firm matches. Clone size is shown for a subset of rows, as once, few, many or a class of expanded clone.

length: 12
J: TRBJ1-2
size: -
D: -
V: TRBV10-3
CDR3: CAISGSGVGYTF
DNA: TGTGCCATCAGTGGGTCAGGGGTTGGCTACACCTTC

length: 15
J: TRBJ1-6
size: few
D: -
V: TRBV10-3
CDR3: CAISESAGQNSPLHF
DNA: TGTGCCATCAGTGAGTCGGCCGGCCAAAATTCACCCCTCCACTTT

length: 18
J: TRBJ2-2
size: -
D: -
V: TRBV12-5
CDR3: CASGLVQGGSYSTGELFF
DNA: TGTGCTAGTGGTTTGGTACAGGGGGGGAGCTACAGCACCGGGGAGCTGTTTTTT

length: 15
J: TRBJ1-1
size: -
D: -
V: TRBV7-2
CDR3: CASSLARGDTSEAFF
DNA: TGTGCCAGCAGCTTAGCTCGAGGGGACACGAGTGAAGCTTTCTTT

length: 15
J: TRBJ1-5
size: -
D: -
V: TRBV19
CDR3: CASSIYGNSNQPQHF
DNA: TGTGCCAGTAGTATTTACGGGAATAGCAATCAGCCCCAGCATTTT

length: 15
J: TRBJ2-3
size: -
D: -
V: TRBV11-2
CDR3: CASSLGVISPGTQYF
DNA: TGTGCCAGCAGCTTAGGGGTCATCTCCCCAGGTACGCAGTATTTT

length: 12
J: TRBJ1-6
size: -
D: -
V: TRBV6-6
CDR3: CASRPYNSPLHF
DNA: TGTGCCAGCAGGCCCTATAATTCACCCCTCCACTTT

length: 13
J: TRBJ1-1
size: -
D: -
V: TRBV7-3
CDR3: CASSLISETEAFF
DNA: TGTGCCAGCAGCTTAATATCGGAAACTGAAGCTTTCTTT

length: 14
J: TRBJ1-1
size: -
D: TRBD1
V: TRBV4-1
CDR3: CASSRGQGGTEAFF
DNA: TGCGCCAGCAGCCGGGGACAGGGTGGTACTGAAGCTTTCTTT

length: 14
J: TRBJ1-1
size: -
D: -
V: TRBV7-2
CDR3: CASSLAGGNTEAFF
DNA: TGTGCCAGCAGCTTAGCGGGCGGGAACACTGAAGCTTTCTTT

length: 8
J: TRBJ1-2
size: -
D: -
V: TRBV20-1
CDR3: CSASHGTF
DNA: TGCAGTGCTAGCCATGGAACCTTC

length: 13
J: TRBJ2-3
size: hyperexpanded
D: -
V: TRBV25-1
CDR3: CASSLATSDTQYF
DNA: TGTGCCAGCAGTCTAGCAACGTCAGATACGCAGTATTTT

length: 15
J: TRBJ2-1
size: -
D: TRBD2
V: TRBV7-3
CDR3: CASSLTSGGDNEQFF
DNA: TGTGCCAGCAGCTTAACTAGCGGGGGGGACAATGAGCAGTTCTTC

length: 15
J: TRBJ2-1
size: -
D: TRBD2
V: TRBV7-3
CDR3: CASSSLAGGLNEQFF
DNA: TGTGCCAGCAGCTCCTTAGCGGGAGGGCTCAATGAGCAGTTCTTC

length: 15
J: TRBJ2-7
size: once
D: TRBD2
V: TRBV4-1
CDR3: CASTRGAGDYYEQYF
DNA: TGCGCCAGCACCCGGGGAGCGGGAGATTACTACGAGCAGTACTTC

length: 14
J: TRBJ2-3
size: -
D: -
V: TRBV2
CDR3: CASSEGTDTDTQYF
DNA: TGTGCCAGCAGTGAGGGGACGGACACAGATACGCAGTATTTT

length: 14
J: TRBJ2-7
size: -
D: -
V: TRBV7-9
CDR3: CASSSGTLLYEQYF
DNA: TGTGCCAGCAGCTCCGGGACCCTACTCTACGAGCAGTACTTC

length: 15
J: TRBJ1-1
size: -
D: -
V: TRBV5-1
CDR3: CASSTPDRENTEAFF
DNA: TGCGCCAGCAGCACGCCGGACAGAGAGAACACTGAAGCTTTCTTT

length: 13
J: TRBJ2-2
size: -
D: -
V: TRBV2
CDR3: CASSYTETGELFF
DNA: TGTGCCAGCAGCTATACTGAGACCGGGGAGCTGTTTTTT

length: 15
J: TRBJ2-7
size: -
D: TRBD1
V: TRBV19
CDR3: CASSPRTGGTYEQYF
DNA: TGTGCCAGTAGTCCGCGTACAGGGGGCACCTACGAGCAGTACTTC

length: 19
J: TRBJ2-6
size: -
D: TRBD2
V: TRBV14
CDR3: CASSQDSSGGWYGANVLTF
DNA: TGTGCCAGCAGCCAAGATTCGAGCGGGGGGTGGTATGGGGCCAACGTCCTGACTTTC

length: 14
J: TRBJ2-3
size: -
D: -
V: TRBV7-8
CDR3: CASSLIGSTDTQYF
DNA: TGTGCCAGCAGCTTGATAGGGAGCACAGATACGCAGTATTTT

length: 15
J: TRBJ2-1
size: -
D: TRBD2
V: TRBV5-1
CDR3: CASSLTSGSLNEQFF
DNA: TGCGCCAGCAGCCTCACGAGCGGGAGCCTCAATGAGCAGTTCTTC

length: 17
J: TRBJ2-3
size: -
D: TRBD2
V: TRBV5-1
CDR3: CASSVETSGGGTDTQYF
DNA: TGCGCCAGCAGCGTCGAGACTAGCGGGGGGGGCACAGATACGCAGTATTTT

length: 16
J: TRBJ2-3
size: -
D: TRBD2
V: TRBV7-8
CDR3: CASSLLGGRGTDTQYF
DNA: TGTGCCAGCAGCTTGCTGGGAGGGCGTGGTACAGATACGCAGTATTTT

length: 15
J: TRBJ2-7
size: large
D: TRBD2
V: TRBV5-6
CDR3: CASSDGLAGSDEQYF
DNA: TGTGCCAGCAGCGATGGACTAGCGGGAAGCGACGAGCAGTACTTC

length: 12
J: TRBJ2-1
size: -
D: -
V: TRBV2
CDR3: CASVPTGNEQFF
DNA: TGTGCCAGCGTGCCTACAGGGAATGAGCAGTTCTTC

length: 15
J: TRBJ2-7
size: -
D: TRBD1
V: TRBV13
CDR3: CASSRGQGFCYEQYF
DNA: TGTGCCAGCAGCCGTGGACAGGGGTTCTGCTACGAGCAGTACTTC

length: 15
J: TRBJ2-7
size: -
D: TRBD2
V: TRBV5-1
CDR3: CASTLGGTSSYEQYF
DNA: TGCGCCAGCACCTTGGGAGGGACGAGCTCCTACGAGCAGTACTTC

length: 12
J: TRBJ1-2
size: few
D: -
V: TRBV9
CDR3: CASSVENYGYTF
DNA: TGTGCCAGCAGCGTGGAAAACTATGGCTACACCTTC

length: 16
J: TRBJ1-2
size: -
D: TRBD1
V: TRBV6-6
CDR3: CASSYSATGIDYGYTF
DNA: TGTGCCAGCAGTTACTCGGCGACAGGGATCGACTATGGCTACACCTTC

length: 15
J: TRBJ1-5
size: -
D: -
V: TRBV11-1
CDR3: CASSLGTAPNQPQHF
DNA: TGTGCCAGCAGTCTAGGCACAGCGCCCAATCAGCCCCAGCATTTT

length: 11
J: TRBJ2-3
size: -
D: -
V: TRBV6-6
CDR3: CASSHWDTQYF
DNA: TGTGCCAGCAGTCATTGGGATACGCAGTATTTT

length: 13
J: TRBJ2-3
size: -
D: TRBD2
V: TRBV5-1
CDR3: CASSSGGTDTQYF
DNA: TGCGCCAGCAGCTCCGGGGGGACAGATACGCAGTATTTT

length: 17
J: TRBJ1-6
size: once
D: -
V: TRBV4-2
CDR3: CASSQEEGSSYNSPLHF
DNA: TGTGCCAGCAGCCAAGAAGAAGGGAGCTCCTATAATTCACCCCTCCACTTT

length: 14
J: TRBJ1-1
size: -
D: -
V: TRBV30
CDR3: CAWRLSGRWTEAFF
DNA: TGTGCCTGGAGGCTTTCAGGGAGATGGACTGAAGCTTTCTTT

length: 15
J: TRBJ2-3
size: -
D: TRBD2
V: TRBV7-6
CDR3: CASSFGLARTDTQYF
DNA: TGTGCCAGCAGCTTCGGACTAGCGCGCACAGATACGCAGTATTTT

length: 13
J: TRBJ2-5
size: -
D: TRBD1
V: TRBV11-1
CDR3: CASRGQFQETQYF
DNA: TGTGCCAGCAGGGGACAGTTTCAAGAGACCCAGTACTTC

length: 13
J: TRBJ1-2
size: few
D: -
V: TRBV6-6
CDR3: CASSPAAGGGYTF
DNA: TGTGCCAGCAGCCCGGCCGCCGGGGGAGGCTACACCTTC

length: 13
J: TRBJ1-4
size: -
D: -
V: TRBV7-2
CDR3: CASRGGTNEKLFF
DNA: TGTGCCAGCAGAGGGGGAACTAATGAAAAACTGTTTTTT

length: 15
J: TRBJ2-3
size: few
D: TRBD2
V: TRBV4-2
CDR3: CASSPAGGDTDTQYF
DNA: TGTGCCAGCAGCCCGGCGGGGGGGGACACAGATACGCAGTATTTT

length: 14
J: TRBJ2-5
size: -
D: -
V: TRBV9
CDR3: CASSVDGDERGQYF
DNA: TGTGCCAGCAGCGTAGATGGTGACGAGAGGGGCCAGTACTTC

length: 15
J: TRBJ1-2
size: -
D: -
V: TRBV19
CDR3: CASSFRDTGQRGYTF
DNA: TGTGCCAGTAGCTTCCGGGACACAGGCCAACGTGGCTACACCTTC

length: 16
J: TRBJ2-3
size: -
D: TRBD2
V: TRBV18
CDR3: CASSPVAGGVTDTQYF
DNA: TGTGCCAGCTCACCCGTAGCGGGGGGAGTCACAGATACGCAGTATTTT

length: 15
J: TRBJ2-1
size: -
D: TRBD2
V: TRBV2
CDR3: CASGKGSGNSNEQFF
DNA: TGTGCCAGCGGTAAGGGCAGCGGGAATTCCAATGAGCAGTTCTTC

length: 13
J: TRBJ1-1
size: few
D: -
V: TRBV6-1
CDR3: CASCPEGNTEAFF
DNA: TGTGCCAGCTGCCCCGAGGGGAACACTGAAGCTTTCTTT

length: 14
J: TRBJ1-1
size: hyperexpanded
D: TRBD1
V: TRBV15
CDR3: CATDTGQKNTEAFF
DNA: TGTGCCACCGACACGGGACAGAAGAACACTGAAGCTTTCTTT

length: 14
J: TRBJ1-2
size: -
D: -
V: TRBV28
CDR3: CASSLWGANYGYTF
DNA: TGTGCCAGCAGTCTATGGGGCGCTAACTATGGCTACACCTTC

length: 17
J: TRBJ2-3
size: -
D: TRBD1
V: TRBV18
CDR3: CASSPPQGARGTDTQYF
DNA: TGTGCCAGCTCACCGCCTCAGGGGGCGCGGGGCACAGATACGCAGTATTTT

length: 14
J: TRBJ2-7
size: -
D: TRBD1
V: TRBV10-3
CDR3: CAILRTGLQYEQYF
DNA: TGTGCCATCCTCCGGACAGGGTTGCAGTACGAGCAGTACTTC

length: 16
J: TRBJ1-2
size: -
D: TRBD1
V: TRBV5-1
CDR3: CASSLGGQGADYGYTF
DNA: TGCGCCAGCAGCTTGGGGGGACAGGGGGCGGACTATGGCTACACCTTC

length: 13
J: TRBJ1-1
size: -
D: TRBD1
V: TRBV7-9
CDR3: CATGEGAVTEAFF
DNA: TGTGCCACCGGGGAGGGGGCAGTGACTGAAGCTTTCTTT

length: 13
J: TRBJ1-1
size: -
D: TRBD1
V: TRBV7-9
CDR3: CASSPGQGVIPFF
DNA: TGTGCCAGCAGCCCTGGACAGGGGGTTATACCTTTCTTT

length: 14
J: TRBJ2-7
size: -
D: -
V: TRBV7-8
CDR3: CASSLSGGAYEQYF
DNA: TGTGCCAGCAGCCTATCTGGGGGAGCCTACGAGCAGTACTTC

length: 15
J: TRBJ2-1
size: -
D: -
V: TRBV2
CDR3: CASSEPLATNNEQFF
DNA: TGTGCCAGCAGTGAACCGTTAGCGACCAACAATGAGCAGTTCTTC

length: 16
J: TRBJ2-1
size: -
D: TRBD2
V: TRBV5-1
CDR3: CASSLGTSGVVGEQFF
DNA: TGCGCCAGCAGCCTCGGGACTAGCGGGGTGGTAGGTGAGCAGTTCTTC

length: 16
J: TRBJ2-3
size: -
D: TRBD2
V: TRBV5-4
CDR3: CASTSGTSGLTDTQYF
DNA: TGTGCCAGCACCTCCGGGACTAGCGGCCTCACAGATACGCAGTATTTT

length: 14
J: TRBJ1-2
size: few
D: TRBD1
V: TRBV5-1
CDR3: CASSPRDRAYGYTF
DNA: TGCGCCAGCAGCCCGAGAGACAGGGCGTATGGCTACACCTTC

length: 15
J: TRBJ1-2
size: -
D: TRBD1
V: TRBV10-3
CDR3: CAINSPGQGLGGYTF
DNA: TGTGCCATCAACTCCCCGGGACAGGGGTTAGGTGGCTACACCTTC

length: 14
J: TRBJ1-1
size: -
D: -
V: TRBV28
CDR3: CASSPIPGESEAFF
DNA: TGTGCCAGCAGTCCAATTCCGGGGGAATCTGAAGCTTTCTTT